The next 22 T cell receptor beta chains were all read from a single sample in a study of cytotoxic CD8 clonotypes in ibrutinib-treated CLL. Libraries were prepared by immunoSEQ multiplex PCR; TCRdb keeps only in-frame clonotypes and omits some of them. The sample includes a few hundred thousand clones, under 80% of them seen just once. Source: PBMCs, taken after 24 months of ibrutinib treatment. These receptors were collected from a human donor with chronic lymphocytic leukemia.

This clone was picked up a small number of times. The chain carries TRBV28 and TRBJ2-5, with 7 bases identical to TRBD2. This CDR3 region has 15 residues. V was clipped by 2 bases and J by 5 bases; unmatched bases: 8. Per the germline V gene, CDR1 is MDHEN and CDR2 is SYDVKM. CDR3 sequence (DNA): TGTGCCAGCAGTTTAAGCGGGATCGCAGGGGAGACCCAGTACTTC. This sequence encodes CASSLSGIAGETQYF.

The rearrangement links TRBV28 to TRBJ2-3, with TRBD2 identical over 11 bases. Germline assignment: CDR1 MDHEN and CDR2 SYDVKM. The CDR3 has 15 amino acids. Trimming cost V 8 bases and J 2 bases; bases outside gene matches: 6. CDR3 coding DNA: TGTGCCAGCCGTTGGACTAGCGGGTCCACAGATACGCAGTATTTT. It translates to CASRWTSGSTDTQYF.

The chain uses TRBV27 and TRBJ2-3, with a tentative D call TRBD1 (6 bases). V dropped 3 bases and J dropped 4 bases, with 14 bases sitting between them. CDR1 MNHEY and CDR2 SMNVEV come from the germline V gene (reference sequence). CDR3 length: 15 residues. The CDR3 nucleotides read TGTGCCAGCAGTTTGTGGGGGCGGAGCTCAGATACGCAGTATTTT. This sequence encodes CASSLWGRSSDTQYF.

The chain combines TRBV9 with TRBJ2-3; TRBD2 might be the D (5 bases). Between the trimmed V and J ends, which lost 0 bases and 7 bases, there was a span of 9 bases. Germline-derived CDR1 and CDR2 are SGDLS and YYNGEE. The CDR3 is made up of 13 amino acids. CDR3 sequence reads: CASSVVGANTQYF. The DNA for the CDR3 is TGTGCCAGCAGCGTAGTGGGAGCGAATACGCAGTATTTT.

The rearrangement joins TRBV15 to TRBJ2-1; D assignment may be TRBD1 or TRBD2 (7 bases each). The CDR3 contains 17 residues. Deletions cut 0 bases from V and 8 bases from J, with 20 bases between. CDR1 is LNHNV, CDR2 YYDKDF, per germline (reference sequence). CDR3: CATSRDFSRGEGYEQFF. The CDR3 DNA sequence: TGTGCCACCAGCAGAGATTTTTCCAGGGGGGAGGGCTATGAGCAGTTCTTC. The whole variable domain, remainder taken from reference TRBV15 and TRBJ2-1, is DAMVIQNPRYQVTQFGKPVTLSCSQTLNHNVMYWYQQKSSQAPKLLFHYYDKDFNNEADTPDNFQSRRPNTSFCFLDIRSPGLGDTAMYLCATSRDFSRGEGYEQFFGPGTRLTVL.

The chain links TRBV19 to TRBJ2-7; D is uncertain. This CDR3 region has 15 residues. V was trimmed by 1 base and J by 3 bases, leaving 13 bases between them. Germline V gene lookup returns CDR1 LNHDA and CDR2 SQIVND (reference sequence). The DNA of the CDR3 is TGTGCCAGTAGTATAGGAGTCGGGCAGCTCTACGAGCAGTACTTC. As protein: CASSIGVGQLYEQYF.

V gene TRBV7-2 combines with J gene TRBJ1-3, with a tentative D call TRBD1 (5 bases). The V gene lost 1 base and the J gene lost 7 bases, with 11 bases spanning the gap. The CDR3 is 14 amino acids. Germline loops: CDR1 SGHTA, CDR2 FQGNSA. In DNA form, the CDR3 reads TGTGCCAGCAGCTTAGTGAGGGGAGGGAACACCATATATTTT. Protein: CASSLVRGGNTIYF.

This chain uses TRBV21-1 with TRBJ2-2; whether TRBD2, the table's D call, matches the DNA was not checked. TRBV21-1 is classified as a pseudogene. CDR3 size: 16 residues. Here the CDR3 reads CASSKVEEENTGELFF. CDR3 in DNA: TGTGCCAGCAGCAAAGTAGAAGAGGAGAACACCGGGGAGCTGTTTTTT.

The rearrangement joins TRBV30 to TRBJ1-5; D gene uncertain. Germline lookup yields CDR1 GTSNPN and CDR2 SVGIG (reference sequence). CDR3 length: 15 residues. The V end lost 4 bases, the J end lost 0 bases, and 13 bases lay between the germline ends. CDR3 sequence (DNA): TGTGCCTGGACGGCGGGCTCCCATAGCAATCAGCCCCAGCATTTT. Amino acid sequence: CAWTAGSHSNQPQHF.

CDR3 sequence: CASSPGGFEQYF. The DNA for the CDR3 is TGTGCCAGCTCACCAGGGGGGTTTGAGCAGTACTTC. V is TRBV18 and J is TRBJ2-7; TRBD2 is a possible D gene (6 bases). There are 12 residues in the CDR3. Germline V gives CDR1 KGHSH, CDR2 LQKENI. Trimming pared 2 bases from V and 7 bases from J, leaving 9 bases between.

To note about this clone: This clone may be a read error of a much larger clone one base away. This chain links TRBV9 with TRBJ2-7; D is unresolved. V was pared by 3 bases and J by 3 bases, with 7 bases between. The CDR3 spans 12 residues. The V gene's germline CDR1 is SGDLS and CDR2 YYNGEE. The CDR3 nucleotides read TGTGCCAGCAGCGGCAACGGCTACGAGCAGTACTTC. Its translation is CASSGNGYEQYF.

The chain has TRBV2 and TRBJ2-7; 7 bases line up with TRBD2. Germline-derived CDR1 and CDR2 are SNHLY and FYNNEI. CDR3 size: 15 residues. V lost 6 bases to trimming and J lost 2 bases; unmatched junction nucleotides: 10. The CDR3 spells CASRPSLARAYEQYF. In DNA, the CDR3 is TGTGCCAGCAGACCCTCACTAGCGAGAGCCTACGAGCAGTACTTC. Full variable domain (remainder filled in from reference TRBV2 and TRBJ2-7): EPEVTQTPSHQVTQMGQEVILRCVPISNHLYFYWYRQILGQKVEFLVSFYNNEISEKSEIFDDQFSVERPDGSNFTLKIRSTKLEDSAMYFCASRPSLARAYEQYFGPGTRLTVT.

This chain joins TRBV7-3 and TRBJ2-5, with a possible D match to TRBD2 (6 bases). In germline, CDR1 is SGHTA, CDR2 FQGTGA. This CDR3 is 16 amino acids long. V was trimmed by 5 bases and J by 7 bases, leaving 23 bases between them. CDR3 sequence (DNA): TGTGCCAGCAGCCCCAGCCGGGCCGGGGGAGAGGGGACCCAGTACTTC. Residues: CASSPSRAGGEGTQYF.

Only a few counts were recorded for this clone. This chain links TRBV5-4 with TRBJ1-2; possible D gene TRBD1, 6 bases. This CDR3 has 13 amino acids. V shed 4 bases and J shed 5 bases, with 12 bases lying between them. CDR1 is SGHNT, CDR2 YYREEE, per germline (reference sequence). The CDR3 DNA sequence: TGTGCCAGCAGCGCCGGGACAAATTATGGCTACACCTTC. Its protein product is CASSAGTNYGYTF.

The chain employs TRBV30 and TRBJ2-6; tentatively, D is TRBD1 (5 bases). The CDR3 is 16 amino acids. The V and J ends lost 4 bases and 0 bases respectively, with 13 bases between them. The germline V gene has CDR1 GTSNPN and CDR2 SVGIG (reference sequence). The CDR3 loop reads CAWKGPYYSGANVLTF. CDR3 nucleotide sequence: TGTGCCTGGAAGGGGCCATACTACTCTGGGGCCAACGTCCTGACTTTC. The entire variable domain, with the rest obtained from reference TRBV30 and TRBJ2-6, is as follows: SQTIHQWPATLVQPVGSPLSLECTVEGTSNPNLYWYRQAAGRGLQLLFYSVGIGQISSEVPQNLSASRPQDRQFILSSKKLLLSDSGFYLCAWKGPYYSGANVLTFGAGSRLTVL.

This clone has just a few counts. The CDR3 DNA follows: TGCGCCAGCAGCTCGCGAGGACAGGGGGCGGAAAAACTGTTTTTT. This codes for CASSSRGQGAEKLFF. V usage is TRBV5-1 and J usage is TRBJ1-4, with 11 bases that match TRBD1. V shed 3 bases and J 8 bases; nucleotides not matched to a gene: 6. Germline CDR1 and CDR2: SGHRS and YFSETQ. CDR3 length equals 15 residues. The whole variable domain, remainder taken from reference TRBV5-1 and TRBJ1-4, is KAGVTQTPRYLIKTRGQQVTLSCSPISGHRSVSWYQQTPGQGLQFLFEYFSETQRNKGNFPGRFSGRQFSNSRSEMNVSTLELGDSALYLCASSSRGQGAEKLFFGSGTQLSVL.

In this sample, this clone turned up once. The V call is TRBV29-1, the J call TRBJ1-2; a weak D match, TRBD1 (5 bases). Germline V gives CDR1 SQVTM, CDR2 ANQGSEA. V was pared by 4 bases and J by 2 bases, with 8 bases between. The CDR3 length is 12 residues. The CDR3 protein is CSVAWGNYGYTF. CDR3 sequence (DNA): TGCAGCGTTGCTTGGGGGAACTATGGCTACACCTTC. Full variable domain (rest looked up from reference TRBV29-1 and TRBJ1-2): SAVISQKPSRDICQRGTSLTIQCQVDSQVTMMFWYRQQPGQSLTLIATANQGSEATYESGFVIDKFPISRPNLTFSTLTVSNMSPEDSSIYLCSVAWGNYGYTFGSGTRLTVV.

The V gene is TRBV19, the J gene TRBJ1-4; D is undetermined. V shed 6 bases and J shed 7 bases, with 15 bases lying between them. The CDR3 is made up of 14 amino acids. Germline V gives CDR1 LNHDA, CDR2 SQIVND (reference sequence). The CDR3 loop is CASRVREEGEKLFF. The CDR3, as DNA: TGTGCCAGTAGGGTCCGGGAGGAGGGTGAAAAACTGTTTTTT.

The CDR3 region has the DNA TGCGCCAGCGGTCCTAGGACTAGCGGCCCCTACGAGCAGTACTTC. It is translated as CASGPRTSGPYEQYF. This chain joins TRBV5-1 and TRBJ2-7; 10 nucleotides align to TRBD2. This CDR3 is built from 15 residues. Germline values: CDR1 SGHRS, CDR2 YFSETQ. The J segment lost 2 bases and the V segment lost 7 bases, leaving 9 bases of the junction unmatched.

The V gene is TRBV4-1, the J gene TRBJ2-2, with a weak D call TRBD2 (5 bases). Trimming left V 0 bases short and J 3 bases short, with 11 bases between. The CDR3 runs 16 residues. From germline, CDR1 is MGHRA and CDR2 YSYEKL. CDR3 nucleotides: TGCGCCAGCAGCCAAGAAGACTACCGTGACACCGGGGAGCTGTTTTTT. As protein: CASSQEDYRDTGELFF.

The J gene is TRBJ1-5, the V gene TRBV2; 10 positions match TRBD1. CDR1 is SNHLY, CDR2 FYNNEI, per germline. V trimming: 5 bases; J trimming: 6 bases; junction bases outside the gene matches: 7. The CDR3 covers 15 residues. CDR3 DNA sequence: TGTGCCAGCAGTTCCGGGACAGGGGATTTTCAGCCCCAGCATTTT. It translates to CASSSGTGDFQPQHF.

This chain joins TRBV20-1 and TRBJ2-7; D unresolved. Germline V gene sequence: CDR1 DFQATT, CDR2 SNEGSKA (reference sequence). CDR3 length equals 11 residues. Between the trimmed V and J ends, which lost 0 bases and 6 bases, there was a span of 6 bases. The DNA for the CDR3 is TGCAGTGCTAGAGAGGGTTTCGAGCAGTACTTC. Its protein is CSAREGFEQYF.